This T cell receptor (beta chain) is from a study of OX40 agonist ivuxolimab in advanced cancers. Trimming removed 2 bases at V and 4 bases at J, with 17 bases between. The CDR3 loop spans 16 amino acids. The germline gives CDR1 KGHSH, CDR2 LQKENI. The protocol was immunoSEQ multiplex PCR, while the TCRdb copy is restricted to in-frame clones and leaves out a portion. Counted here are just under 65,000 clones, around 81% occurring once; the ten biggest clones make up approximately 1%. This sequence was found in an adult with an advanced solid tumor such as melanoma, head and neck, liver or kidney cancer. The chain recombines TRBV18 with TRBJ1-2; weak D call: TRBD1 (6 bases). The starting material was CD4+ or CD8+ T cells sorted from blood, obtained in a trial of the OX40 agonist ivuxolimab. CDR3 nucleotide sequence: TGTGCCAGCTCACCAGTTAAGCGACAGGCGTTCTATGGCTACACCTTC. Its translation: CASSPVKRQAFYGYTF.